A selection of T cell receptor beta chains follows, all from one sample in a study. MiXCR was run by TCRdb on the RT-PCR reads, yielding one entry per CDR3 protein. Among about 680,000 distinct CDR3 sequences listed, 12% to 15% were seen once. The sequenced material came from memory CD4+ T cells from blood. The receptors stem from a female donor in good health, serving as a healthy control. Both conserved end residues are part of each CDR3. D genes are given only for firm matches. Only part of the rows carry a size: once, few, many, or a class if the clone is expanded.

D gene,J gene,V gene,clone size,CDR3 protein,CDR3 DNA
NA,TRBJ1-2,TRBV6-6,few,CASSYLSQGLGYGYTF,TGTGCCAGCAGTTACTTATCCCAGGGGTTGGGCTATGGCTACACCTTC
TRBD1,TRBJ2-2,TRBV5-1,many,CASSLQQGTTGELFF,TGCGCCAGCAGCTTACAACAGGGGACCACCGGGGAGCTGTTTTTT
NA,TRBJ2-3,TRBV7-9,few,CASSSEETDTQYF,TGTGCCAGCAGCTCCGAAGAAACAGATACGCAGTATTTT
NA,TRBJ2-7,TRBV12-3/TRBV12-4,many,CASSFSGEQYF,TGTGCCAGCAGTTTTTCTGGGGAGCAGTACTTC
TRBD1,TRBJ2-7,TRBV18,many,CASSRGTGLDYEQYF,TGTGCCAGCTCACGGGGGACAGGCTTAGACTACGAGCAGTACTTC
NA,TRBJ2-7,TRBV3-1,NA,CASSQEGRGEWYEQYF,TGTGCCAGCAGCCAAGAGGGAAGGGGGGAGTGGTACGAGCAGTACTTC
NA,TRBJ1-6,TRBV12-3/TRBV12-4,NA,CASSFTTYNSPLHF,TGTGCCAGCAGTTTTACTACTTATAATTCACCCCTCCACTTT
TRBD1,TRBJ1-5,TRBV5-6,NA,CASSLSGTGRWADQPQHF,TGTGCCAGCAGCCTCTCCGGGACAGGGAGGTGGGCAGATCAGCCCCAGCATTTT
TRBD2,TRBJ2-7,TRBV5-1,many,CATSSGIGYEQYF,TGCGCCACCTCAAGCGGGATTGGGTACGAGCAGTACTTC
NA,TRBJ2-5,TRBV28,few,CASSFGGLQETQYF,TGTGCCAGCAGTTTTGGGGGCCTCCAAGAGACCCAGTACTTC
NA,TRBJ2-3,TRBV5-1,many,CASSLLAPGLDTQYF,TGCGCCAGCAGCTTGCTCGCCCCCGGCCTAGATACGCAGTATTTT
NA,TRBJ1-6,TRBV27,NA,CASSLLPRPDSSYNSPLHF,TGTGCCAGCAGTTTACTCCCCCGGCCGGACAGCTCCTATAATTCACCCCTCCACTTT
NA,TRBJ1-1,TRBV30,many,CAWTGTTTEAFF,TGTGCCTGGACAGGGACGACTACTGAAGCTTTCTTT
NA,TRBJ2-1,TRBV10-2,many,CASSRDLNPYNEQFF,TGCGCCAGCAGCCGCGACCTTAACCCCTACAATGAGCAGTTCTTC
TRBD1,TRBJ1-2,TRBV11-2,few,CASSYTGAYGYTF,TGTGCCAGCAGCTACACAGGGGCCTATGGCTACACCTTC
NA,TRBJ1-1,TRBV6-5,few,CASWIRLNTEAFF,TGTGCCAGCTGGATTCGTTTGAATACTGAAGCTTTCTTT
NA,TRBJ1-2,TRBV5-6,many,CASSVTGPANYGYTF,TGTGCCAGCAGCGTTACAGGGCCAGCTAACTATGGCTACACCTTC
NA,TRBJ2-5,TRBV7-2,NA,CASSQNRGSQETQYF,TGTGCCAGCAGCCAAAATCGGGGCTCCCAAGAGACCCAGTACTTC
NA,TRBJ2-2,TRBV5-1,NA,CASGLGEPTGGLFF,TGCGCCAGCGGGCTCGGGGAGCCCACCGGGGGGCTGTTTTTT
TRBD2,TRBJ2-1,TRBV7-2,few,CASSPTSGRLYNEQFF,TGTGCCAGCAGCCCGACTAGCGGGAGGCTCTACAATGAGCAGTTCTTC
NA,TRBJ2-1,TRBV12-5,NA,CASAPGPQTYNEQFF,TGTGCTAGTGCCCCGGGCCCGCAAACTTACAATGAGCAGTTCTTC
NA,TRBJ1-2,TRBV5-6,few,CASSLVLVPVYTF,TGTGCCAGCAGCTTGGTGTTGGTACCGGTCTACACCTTC
NA,TRBJ1-1,TRBV20-1,NA,CTPQGKAFF,TGCACACCTCAGGGAAAGGCTTTCTTT
NA,TRBJ1-2,TRBV20-1,many,CSAREGVDYGYTF,TGCAGTGCTCGGGAGGGAGTGGACTATGGCTACACCTTC
NA,TRBJ2-7,TRBV10-3,many,CASRTGSYEQYF,TGTGCCTCCAGGACGGGCTCCTACGAGCAGTACTTC
NA,TRBJ2-1,TRBV6-5,NA,CASSYGGSGNNEQFF,TGTGCCAGCAGTTACGGGGGTAGCGGAAACAATGAGCAGTTCTTC
NA,TRBJ1-2,TRBV10-3,many,CAISDSQENYGYTF,TGTGCCATCAGTGATTCGCAGGAAAACTATGGCTACACCTTC
NA,TRBJ1-2,TRBV7-2,NA,CASSPSAGTGHIYGYTF,TGTGCCAGCAGCCCTTCCGCGGGAACAGGGCATATCTATGGCTACACCTTC
NA,TRBJ2-1,TRBV5-5,few,CASSVTGGGGGSDEQFF,TGTGCCAGCAGCGTGACGGGTGGTGGGGGCGGGTCGGATGAGCAGTTCTTC
NA,TRBJ1-2,TRBV28,NA,CASSITGGYTF,TGTGCCAGCAGTATCACAGGTGGCTACACCTTC
NA,TRBJ1-3,TRBV5-5,few,CASSLDRTYSGNTIYF,TGTGCCAGCAGCTTGGACAGGACCTATTCAGGAAACACCATATATTTT
TRBD1,TRBJ1-2,TRBV12-3/TRBV12-4,many,CASSLTGGYGYTF,TGTGCCAGCAGTTTGACAGGGGGCTATGGCTACACCTTC
NA,TRBJ1-6,TRBV5-1,many,CASSLQSRQGNSPLHF,TGCGCCAGCAGCTTGCAGTCGCGGCAGGGGAATTCACCCCTCCACTTT
NA,TRBJ1-2,TRBV10-3,NA,CAINRVTNYGYTF,TGTGCCATCAACCGGGTTACTAACTATGGCTACACCTTC
NA,TRBJ2-7,TRBV15,NA,CATRRDRESYEQYF,TGTGCCACCAGACGGGACCGGGAGTCCTACGAGCAGTACTTC
NA,TRBJ2-3,TRBV7-2,NA,CASSFAFRGDTQYF,TGTGCCAGCAGCTTTGCGTTTAGGGGAGATACGCAGTATTTT
NA,TRBJ1-5,TRBV27,NA,CASSLRQKDQPQHF,TGTGCCAGCAGTTTAAGACAGAAAGATCAGCCCCAGCATTTT
NA,TRBJ1-3,TRBV6-5,NA,CASSLARGARSGNTIYF,TGTGCCAGCAGTCTCGCAAGGGGGGCACGGTCGGGAAACACCATATATTTT
NA,TRBJ1-1,TRBV5-1,NA,CASRPTGLMNTEAFF,TGCGCCAGCAGGCCAACGGGGCTAATGAACACTGAAGCTTTCTTT
TRBD1,TRBJ2-7,TRBV5-1,NA,CASSQQGDRASEQYF,TGCGCCAGCAGCCAGCAGGGGGACCGGGCTTCGGAGCAGTACTTC
NA,TRBJ2-2,TRBV6-5,few,CASSYESSNTGELFF,TGTGCCAGCAGTTACGAGTCGTCGAACACCGGGGAGCTGTTTTTT
TRBD1,TRBJ1-1,TRBV2,NA,CASSPGQLHNTEAFF,TGTGCCAGCAGCCCGGGACAGCTTCATAACACTGAAGCTTTCTTT
NA,TRBJ2-2,TRBV5-1,NA,CASSLALADTGELFF,TGCGCCAGCAGCTTGGCGCTAGCAGACACCGGGGAGCTGTTTTTT
NA,TRBJ2-1,TRBV5-6,NA,CASSFGASLDNEQFF,TGTGCCAGCAGCTTCGGCGCCAGTCTCGACAATGAGCAGTTCTTC
TRBD2,TRBJ2-3,TRBV20-1,many,CSAAGLANTDTQYF,TGCAGTGCCGCCGGACTAGCCAACACAGATACGCAGTATTTT
TRBD1,TRBJ2-7,TRBV7-6,NA,CASSFTGTETYEQYF,TGTGCCAGCAGCTTTACCGGGACAGAGACCTACGAGCAGTACTTC
TRBD1,TRBJ2-7,TRBV6-1,NA,CASGRGQGSYEQYF,TGTGCCAGTGGACGGGGACAGGGGTCCTACGAGCAGTACTTC
TRBD2,TRBJ2-1,TRBV10-2,many,CASSDRLGAGGGNEQFF,TGCGCCAGCAGCGATCGCCTAGGGGCGGGAGGGGGCAATGAGCAGTTCTTC
NA,TRBJ1-3,TRBV20-1,many,CSARGAPGRGNTIYF,TGCAGTGCTAGAGGGGCACCGGGGAGGGGAAACACCATATATTTT
TRBD2,TRBJ2-7,TRBV6-1,many,CASSLAGVAYEQYF,TGTGCCAGCAGCCTAGCGGGAGTGGCCTACGAGCAGTACTTC
TRBD1,TRBJ1-2,TRBV20-1,NA,CSAEDRGEGYTF,TGCAGTGCAGAGGACAGGGGGGAAGGCTACACCTTC
TRBD2,TRBJ2-3,TRBV4-3,few,CASSQEGWREGFGTDTQYF,TGCGCCAGCAGCCAAGAGGGGTGGCGGGAGGGCTTTGGTACAGATACGCAGTATTTT